The 20 T cell receptor beta chains reported below all come from one sample, sequenced in a study of T-cell memory formation after mild COVID-19. TCRdb re-derived calls from the 5' RACE reads in MiXCR, one entry per CDR3 protein. The sample records under 250,000 distinct CDR3 sequences, 15% to 19% being singletons. The sequenced sample consisted of PBMCs or a T cell subset sorted from them (not recorded which). The receptor set was obtained from an adult woman who had mild COVID-19 (a few samples of this study predate the infection). Cell type and time point are not known.

This clonotype has just a few counts. The chain has TRBV5-1 and TRBJ2-2; 8 nucleotides agree with TRBD1. The CDR3 covers 16 residues. The germline gives CDR1 SGHRS, CDR2 YFSETQ. The junction had 10 bases not matched to a gene; V was cut back by 4 bases and J by 5 bases. Here the CDR3 DNA reads TGCGCCAGCAGCCCGAGCGGACAGGGTGGTACCGGGGAGCTGTTTTTT. Its protein product is CASSPSGQGGTGELFF.

The chain joins TRBV5-5 to TRBJ2-2; unclear D gene. This CDR3 comprises 15 residues. CDR1 is SGHKS, CDR2 YYEKEE, per germline (reference sequence). V was clipped by 0 bases and J by 2 bases, with 8 bases between them. The CDR3 bases are TGTGCCAGCAGCTTGGAGGCGAGTAACACCGGGGAGCTGTTTTTT. Translation gives CASSLEASNTGELFF.

This clonotype came up a few times. The CDR3 is CASSLGTGFNEKLFF. The CDR3 DNA reads as TGCGCCAGCAGCTTGGGGACAGGATTTAATGAAAAACTGTTTTTT. V usage is TRBV5-1 and J usage is TRBJ1-4; 7 nucleotides align to TRBD1. Germline CDR1 SGHRS, CDR2 YFSETQ. Germline trimming cut 0 bases from V and 4 bases from J; bases unmatched to any gene: 3. The CDR3 sequence is 15 residues long. Supplemented by reference TRBV5-1 and TRBJ1-4, the full variable domain reads KAGVTQTPRYLIKTRGQQVTLSCSPISGHRSVSWYQQTPGQGLQFLFEYFSETQRNKGNFPGRFSGRQFSNSRSEMNVSTLELGDSALYLCASSLGTGFNEKLFFGSGTQLSVL.

This clonotype was detected only a few times. The rearrangement uses TRBV12-3 or TRBV12-4 and TRBJ2-4; 7 bases align to TRBD2. CDR3 length equals 13 residues. The J segment lost 12 bases and the V segment lost 0 bases, leaving 5 bases of the junction unmatched. The chain's CDR3 is CASSLAGRSPQYF. CDR3 coding DNA: TGTGCCAGCAGTTTAGCCGGGAGGTCGCCTCAGTACTTC.

Only one count was recorded for this clonotype. At one end the junction does not follow the germline gene, possibly because of a read error. The CDR3: CASSLSVTNQHQHF. The CDR3, as DNA: TGTGCCAGCAGTCTATCGGTTACTAATCAGCACCAGCATTTT. This sequence joins TRBV28 and TRBJ1-5; D gene ambiguous. CDR1 MDHEN and CDR2 SYDVKM come from the germline V gene. This CDR3 is built from 14 residues.

This clonotype was seen at least ten times. This chain connects TRBV20-1 to TRBJ1-6, with D tentatively TRBD1 (5 bases). Deletions cut 4 bases from V and 4 bases from J, with 14 bases between. Germline CDR1 is DFQATT and CDR2 is SNEGSKA (reference sequence). The CDR3 is 15 amino acids. In DNA form, the CDR3 reads TGCAGTGCTACGCCCCCAGGGCAATATAATTCACCCCTCCACTTT. It codes for CSATPPGQYNSPLHF.

This chain uses TRBV20-1 with TRBJ1-4; D remains ambiguous. Deletions cut 0 bases from V and 4 bases from J, with 9 bases between. The germline CDR1 and CDR2 sequences are DFQATT and SNEGSKA (reference sequence). CDR3 length equals 14 residues. CDR3 nucleotides: TGCAGTGCTAGAGATTACCAGCTTAATGAAAAACTGTTTTTT. This gives the protein CSARDYQLNEKLFF.

J is TRBJ1-1 and V is TRBV29-1; D remains ambiguous. Trimming stripped 8 bases from V and 8 bases from J, with 6 bases between. Germline V CDR1 and CDR2: SQVTM, ANQGSEA. This CDR3 has 8 residues. CDR3 sequence (DNA): TGCAGCTCCGGGGAAGCTTTCTTT. Translation: CSSGEAFF.

The chain links TRBV29-1 to TRBJ2-1; 9 bases align to TRBD2. V lost 3 bases, J lost 3 bases, and 9 bases stayed unmatched. Germline CDR1 is SQVTM and CDR2 is ANQGSEA. This CDR3 is built from 16 residues. CDR3 DNA: TGCAGCGTTGATCAGGCTAGCGGGGTTAACTACAATGAGCAGTTCTTC. As protein: CSVDQASGVNYNEQFF.

This clonotype was recorded at least ten times. The chain employs TRBV7-2 and TRBJ1-1; 9 positions match TRBD1. The germline CDR1 and CDR2 sequences are SGHTA and FQGNSA. The trim removed 5 bases at V and 5 bases at J, leaving 9 bases unmatched. This CDR3 has 15 residues. CDR3 in amino acids: CASSPQQGAFTEAFF. As DNA, the CDR3 is TGTGCCAGCAGCCCCCAACAGGGGGCCTTTACTGAAGCTTTCTTT.

This rearrangement joins TRBV11-2 to TRBJ1-2; 7 bases are shared with TRBD1. This CDR3 is built from 16 residues. CDR1 and CDR2 (germline): SGHAT, FQNNGV. Trimming took 0 bases from V and 7 from J; bases not matched to a gene: 11. CDR3 loop: CASSLDPGTVEVGYTF. The CDR3 bases are TGTGCCAGCAGCTTAGACCCGGGGACAGTGGAGGTTGGCTACACCTTC.

The V call is TRBV20-1, the J call TRBJ1-1; perhaps TRBD1 as D (5 bases). This CDR3 contains 14 residues. CDR1 DFQATT and CDR2 SNEGSKA come from the germline V gene (reference sequence). Between the trimmed V and J ends, which lost 2 bases and 2 bases, there was a span of 12 bases. In DNA form, the CDR3 reads TGCAGTGCTAGACCCACGGGACCTAACACTGAAGCTTTCTTT. It yields the protein CSARPTGPNTEAFF.

This clonotype was counted a few times. The rearrangement uses TRBV3-1 and TRBJ2-7, with a possible D match to TRBD2 (6 bases). The germline CDR1 and CDR2 sequences are LGHDT and YNNKEL (reference sequence). The CDR3 sequence is 13 residues long. V was shortened by 4 bases and J by 5 bases, with 12 bases between the two germline ends. CDR3: CASSRTAGNEQYF. In nucleotides, the CDR3 is TGTGCCAGCAGCCGCACCGCGGGGAACGAGCAGTACTTC.

This clonotype was counted between two and nine times. The chain carries TRBV3-1 and TRBJ2-7, with D possibly being TRBD2 (5 bases). Germline V gene lookup returns CDR1 LGHDT and CDR2 YNNKEL (reference sequence). This CDR3 is built from 15 residues. V was clipped by 2 bases and J by 0 bases, with 11 bases between them. CDR3 protein: CASSQRDGYSYEQYF. The CDR3 region has the DNA TGTGCCAGCAGCCAACGGGATGGATACTCCTACGAGCAGTACTTC.

This clonotype was counted only a few times. The chain has TRBV5-4 and TRBJ1-2; D not resolved. V gave up 0 bases and J gave up 4 bases, with 16 bases separating them. Germline values: CDR1 SGHNT, CDR2 YYREEE (reference sequence). The CDR3 runs to 16 residues. This CDR3 is CASSLASSWGGYGYTF. As DNA, the CDR3 is TGTGCCAGCAGCTTGGCCAGTTCGTGGGGAGGCTATGGCTACACCTTC. Combining the CDR3 with reference TRBV5-4 and TRBJ1-2 gives the whole variable domain ETGVTQSPTHLIKTRGQQVTLRCSSQSGHNTVSWYQQALGQGPQFIFQYYREEENGRGNFPPRFSGLQFPNYSSELNVNALELDDSALYLCASSLASSWGGYGYTFGSGTRLTVV.

V is TRBV20-1 and J is TRBJ2-1; 7 positions match TRBD2. Germline CDR1 DFQATT, CDR2 SNEGSKA (reference sequence). The CDR3 is 14 residues long. J gave up 7 bases and V 5 bases, and 11 bases lay outside the gene matches. CDR3: CSAGRGLERNEQFF. The DNA of the CDR3 is TGCAGTGCTGGAAGAGGACTAGAGCGGAATGAGCAGTTCTTC.

In this sample, this clonotype turned up a few times. The chain couples TRBV24-1 to TRBJ2-7; possibly TRBD1 for D (6 bases). The CDR3 covers 15 residues. Germline CDR1 reads KGHDR; CDR2 reads SFDVKD. V was trimmed by 2 bases and J by 3 bases, leaving 13 bases between them. Written as DNA, the CDR3 is TGTGCCACCAGTGATTCCCGGACAGTAAACTACGAGCAGTACTTC. It codes for CATSDSRTVNYEQYF.

Only a few counts were recorded for this clonotype. This chain joins TRBV5-1 and TRBJ1-1, with TRBD1 as a possible D gene (6 bases). This CDR3 comprises 16 residues. Germline assignment: CDR1 SGHRS and CDR2 YFSETQ. V was clipped by 2 bases and J by 4 bases, with 18 bases between them. DNA for the CDR3: TGCGCCAGCAGCTTAAAAGGGGGGGCCCGTGGCACTGAAGCTTTCTTT. This codes for CASSLKGGARGTEAFF.

This CDR3 reads CAWRSGRGRGTTEAFF. In nucleotides, the CDR3 is TGTGCCTGGAGGTCAGGCAGGGGACGAGGGACGACTGAAGCTTTCTTT. The chain joins TRBV30 to TRBJ1-1; D is perhaps TRBD1 (6 bases). This CDR3 contains 16 residues. Germline V gene lookup returns CDR1 GTSNPN and CDR2 SVGIG (reference sequence). Trimming stripped 3 bases from V and 5 bases from J, with 22 bases between.

A few counts support this clonotype. V usage is TRBV5-1 and J usage is TRBJ2-6, with 7 bases aligning to TRBD1. Trimming removed 4 bases from V and 3 bases from J; junction bases left unmatched: 10. This CDR3 region has 17 residues. The V gene's germline CDR1 is SGHRS and CDR2 YFSETQ. The CDR3 region is CASSPPGQLIGANVLTF. CDR3 coding DNA: TGCGCCAGCAGCCCCCCGGGACAGCTTATTGGGGCCAACGTCCTGACTTTC.